The source of this T cell receptor (beta chain) is a study of kidney transplant recipient with SARS-CoV-2 infection. Germline lookup yields CDR1 MNHEY and CDR2 SVGAGI. The CDR3 contains 16 residues. V lost 5 bases and J lost 0; bases outside the gene matches: 10. TCRdb re-derived calls from the reads in MiXCR, one entry per CDR3 protein. The sample lists 250,000 or so distinct CDR3 sequences, around 28% seen once, with 6% to 8.5% in the top ten. The sample holds many counts of this clonotype. Sequencing used a blood sample, obtained at baseline and on roughly day 120 from a kidney transplant recipient. This receptor was taken from a male patient in his thirties who had COVID-19 and was a kidney transplant recipient. Part of the T cell pool may stem from the graft donor. The V and J genes are TRBV6-5 and TRBJ2-7; 7 bases are a match to TRBD2. The DNA of the CDR3 is TGTGCCAGCAGTATTCCGGGACTAACGAGCTCCTACGAGCAGTACTTC. Translating it yields CASSIPGLTSSYEQYF.